This entry lists 15 T cell receptor beta chains sequenced from one sample in a study of metastatic and nonmetastatic thyroid tumors. None of the patients had undergone any treatment ahead of thyroid surgery. TCRdb reassembled clones from the PCR reads with MiXCR. The table has about 13,000 clones, around 33% seen once; the top ten hold roughly 12%. Sequenced sample: tumor tissue. The source of these receptors is a male donor with papillary thyroid cancer or a benign thyroid nodule (not recorded which). Some clones in this sample may be carry-over from other donors' samples.

This clone was counted a few times. This chain uses TRBV10-2 with TRBJ2-7; 9 bases align to TRBD2. The ends lost 2 bases at V and 4 bases at J; junction bases unmatched: 3. This CDR3 spans 14 amino acids. Germline-derived CDR1 and CDR2 are WSHSY and SAAADI. The CDR3 sequence: CASSEGGRGYEQYF. Written as DNA, the CDR3 is TGCGCCAGCAGTGAGGGCGGGAGGGGTTACGAGCAGTACTTC.

This clone was observed many times. This chain links TRBV11-1 with TRBJ2-3; TRBD2 matches 10 bases. Looked up from germline, CDR1 is SGHAT and CDR2 is FQDESV (reference sequence). V dropped 4 bases and J dropped 1; count of bases not matched to a gene: 8. The CDR3 sequence is 17 residues long. The CDR3 DNA reads TGTGCCAGCAGCTCAAGTGTAGCGGGAGGTCGCACAGATACGCAGTATTTT. The encoded protein is CASSSSVAGGRTDTQYF. The whole variable domain, filled in from reference TRBV11-1 and TRBJ2-3, reads EAEVAQSPRYKITEKSQAVAFWCDPISGHATLYWYRQILGQGPELLVQFQDESVVDDSQLPKDRFSAERLKGVDSTLKIQPAELGDSAMYLCASSSSVAGGRTDTQYFGPGTRLTVL.

This clone was detected only a few times. This chain joins TRBV24-1 and TRBJ2-1; D might be TRBD1 (6 bases). Germline lookup yields CDR1 KGHDR and CDR2 SFDVKD. This CDR3 spans 15 amino acids. V was clipped by 3 bases and J by 5 bases, with 13 bases between them. This CDR3 reads CATSDKGEINNEQFF. The CDR3 coding sequence is TGTGCCACCAGTGATAAGGGGGAGATCAACAATGAGCAGTTCTTC.

DNA of the CDR3: TGTGCCAGCAGCTTTCACCGGACGAATACGCAGTATTTT. It specifies CASSFHRTNTQYF. The chain couples TRBV7-2 to TRBJ2-3; D gene unclear. The germline V and J ends were trimmed by 3 bases and 7 bases, with 11 bases remaining between them. Germline assignment: CDR1 SGHTA and CDR2 FQGNSA. The CDR3 sequence is 13 residues long.

V gene TRBV5-1 combines with J gene TRBJ1-1, with 7 bases aligning to TRBD1. The junction had 4 bases not matched to a gene; V was cut back by 0 bases and J by 5 bases. This CDR3 spans 14 amino acids. CDR1 is SGHRS and CDR2 is YFSETQ in the germline V gene. CDR3 amino acids: CASSLDRGWTEAFF. Written as DNA, the CDR3 is TGCGCCAGCAGCTTGGACAGGGGATGGACTGAAGCTTTCTTT.

This clone occurred a few times. The V gene is TRBV28, the J gene TRBJ2-7; D is uncertain. This CDR3 is 13 amino acids long. V was clipped by 3 bases and J by 5 bases, with 11 bases between them. Germline assignment: CDR1 MDHEN and CDR2 SYDVKM. This CDR3 is CASSLAGYHEQYF. CDR3 bases: TGTGCCAGCAGTTTGGCCGGCTACCACGAGCAGTACTTC.

By proportion, this clone is large. Other DNA sequences within the sample encode an identical CDR3. The chain joins TRBV10-1 to TRBJ2-7; D might be TRBD1 or TRBD2, each matching 5 bases. The CDR3 sequence is 17 residues long. Trimming cost V 4 bases and J 2 bases, with 21 bases left between them. CDR1 is WNHNN and CDR2 is SYGVQD in the germline V gene (reference sequence). DNA of the CDR3: TGCGCCAGCAGTGGAATGGACGGGACGTCTTCAACCTACGAGCAGTACTTC. Its protein product is CASSGMDGTSSTYEQYF.

The rearrangement joins TRBV10-3 to TRBJ1-1; D remains ambiguous. The CDR3 is made up of 14 amino acids. Germline V CDR1 and CDR2: ENHRY, SYGVKD. V dropped 0 bases and J dropped 0 bases, with 5 bases sitting between them. CDR3 in DNA: TGTGCCATCAGTGAGTCTGGGGTGAACACTGAAGCTTTCTTT. Its translation is CAISESGVNTEAFF.

This clone is labeled large. The chain has TRBV4-2 and TRBJ2-7, with no clear D. CDR1 is LGHNA and CDR2 is YNFKEQ in the germline V gene. The CDR3 length is 13 residues. V gave up 0 bases and J gave up 11 bases, with 14 bases separating them. In DNA form, the CDR3 reads TGTGCCAGCAGCCAAGATAAGGACCGCGAAGAGTACTTC. Translated: CASSQDKDREEYF.

This clone was seen only a few times. The chain is built from TRBV6-1 and TRBJ1-2; no clear D gene. The V end was cut by 7 bases, the J end by 5 bases, with 14 bases between. The CDR3 covers 13 residues. The V gene's germline CDR1 is MNHNS and CDR2 SASEGT. The CDR3 is CASTKGRSYGYTF. In DNA, the CDR3 is TGTGCCAGCACCAAAGGCAGATCGTATGGCTACACCTTC.

The V gene is TRBV7-3, the J gene TRBJ2-2; 8 bases fit TRBD2. Trimming took 8 bases from V and 4 from J; bases not matched to a gene: 6. Germline CDR1 reads SGHTA; CDR2 reads FQGTGA. CDR3 length: 14 residues. CDR3 sequence: CASGAGLGTGELFF. The CDR3 nucleotides read TGTGCCAGCGGCGCGGGACTAGGCACCGGGGAGCTGTTTTTT.

The CDR3: CATSDLGKGGDTQYF. CDR3 coding DNA: TGTGCCACCAGTGATTTAGGGAAGGGAGGGGATACGCAGTATTTT. This rearrangement joins TRBV24-1 to TRBJ2-3; 7 bases align to TRBD2. The CDR3 runs 15 residues. Germline-derived CDR1 and CDR2 are KGHDR and SFDVKD. After removal of 1 base from V and 6 bases from J, the junction contained 6 bases not matched to a gene.

The chain has TRBV20-1 and TRBJ2-7; maybe TRBD2 (5 bases). Germline CDR1 reads DFQATT; CDR2 reads SNEGSKA (reference sequence). V lost 3 bases and J 5 bases, leaving 14 bases between the germline ends. The CDR3 has 13 amino acids. This chain's CDR3 is CSASRRGNDEQYF. CDR3 nucleotides: TGCAGTGCTAGTAGGCGAGGGAACGACGAGCAGTACTTC.

This clone was seen a handful of times. The J gene is TRBJ1-2, the V gene TRBV6-4, with 7 bases fitting TRBD1. After removal of 3 bases from V and 6 bases from J, the junction contained 7 bases not matched to a gene. Germline assignment: CDR1 MRHNA and CDR2 SNTAGT. CDR3 size: 14 residues. The DNA for the CDR3 is TGTGCCAGCAGTGAAAAGACAGGGAGCGATGGCTACACCTTC. Translation: CASSEKTGSDGYTF.

This clone occurred a few times. This rearrangement joins TRBV5-1 to TRBJ2-3; TRBD1 matches 9 bases. J lost 5 bases, V lost 1 base, and 8 bases had no gene match. CDR1 and CDR2 from the germline V gene are SGHRS and YFSETQ. CDR3 size: 16 residues. The CDR3 nucleotides read TGCGCCAGCAGCTTGCGGCCCGGGACAGGGTTAGATACGCAGTATTTT. This codes for CASSLRPGTGLDTQYF. Combining the CDR3 with reference TRBV5-1 and TRBJ2-3 gives the whole variable domain KAGVTQTPRYLIKTRGQQVTLSCSPISGHRSVSWYQQTPGQGLQFLFEYFSETQRNKGNFPGRFSGRQFSNSRSEMNVSTLELGDSALYLCASSLRPGTGLDTQYFGPGTRLTVL.